This T cell receptor beta chain stems from a study of vaccination effects on CD4 cells after COVID-19. Only in-frame clones appear in the TCRdb table, and some are missing; sequencing was by immunoSEQ multiplex PCR. The data show 20,000 to 25,000 clones, 80% to 90% seen once. Antigen-specific CD4+ T cells were first expanded with viral peptide pools by the ViraFEST assay and only then sequenced. Subsequent to a culture period of under twelve days, CD4+ T cells were isolated. Two doses of BNT162b2 or mRNA-1273 vaccine were administered to participants. Every well got a few million PBMC, which were grown with 8.5 to 10 IU/ml IL-2 and around 10 ug/ml peptides. This CDR3 spans 17 amino acids. From germline, CDR1 is KGHSH and CDR2 LQKENI. V was cut by 0 bases and J by 8 bases, with 20 bases left in between. About this clone itself: Its specificity is unknown.

The chain is built from TRBV18 and TRBJ2-1, with D possibly being TRBD1 (5 bases). This sample comprised CD4+ T cells from PBMCs cultured with SARS-CoV-2 spike peptides, obtained after COVID-19 vaccination. This TCR came from a human donor who received a COVID-19 vaccine. Some clones in this sample may be carry-over from other donors' samples. The CDR3 region has the DNA TGTGCCAGCTCACCACCTTCCAGCAGGACAACCCAACATGAGCAGTTCTTC. The encoded protein is CASSPPSSRTTQHEQFF.